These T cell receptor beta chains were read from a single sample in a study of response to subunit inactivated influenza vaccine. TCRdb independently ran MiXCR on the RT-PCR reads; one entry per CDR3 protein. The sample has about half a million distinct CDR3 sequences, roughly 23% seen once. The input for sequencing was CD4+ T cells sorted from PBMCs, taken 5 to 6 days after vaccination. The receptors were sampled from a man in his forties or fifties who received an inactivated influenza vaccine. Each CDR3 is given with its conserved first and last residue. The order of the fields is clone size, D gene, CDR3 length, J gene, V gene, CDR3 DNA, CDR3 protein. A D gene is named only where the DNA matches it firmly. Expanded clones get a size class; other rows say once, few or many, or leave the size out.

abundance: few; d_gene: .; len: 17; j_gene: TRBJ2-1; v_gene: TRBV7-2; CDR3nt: TGTGCCAGCAGCTTTTCTAGGAGCGGACTTCCCTACAATGAGCAGTTCTTC; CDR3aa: CASSFSRSGLPYNEQFF
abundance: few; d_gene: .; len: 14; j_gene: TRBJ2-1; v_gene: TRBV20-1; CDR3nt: TGCAGTGCTAGAGCGAGGCAGAGGTACAATGAGCAGTTCTTC; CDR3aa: CSARARQRYNEQFF
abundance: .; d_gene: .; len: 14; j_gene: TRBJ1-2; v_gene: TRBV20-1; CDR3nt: TGCAGTGCCCGGTTAATAGTGGGGGACTATGGCTACACCTTC; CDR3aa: CSARLIVGDYGYTF
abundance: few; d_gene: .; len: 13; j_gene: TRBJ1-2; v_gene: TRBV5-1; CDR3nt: TGCGCCAGCAGCTTGGACTCCCCTAATGGCTACACCTTC; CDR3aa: CASSLDSPNGYTF
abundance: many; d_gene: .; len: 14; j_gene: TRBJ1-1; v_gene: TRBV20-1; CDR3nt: TGCAGTGCTAGACTCAGGGGTTGGGGCACTGAAGCTTTCTTT; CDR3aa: CSARLRGWGTEAFF
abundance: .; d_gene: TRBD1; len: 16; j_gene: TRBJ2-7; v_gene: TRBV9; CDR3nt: TGTGCCAGCAGCCCTAGTTCGGGACAGGGGTTTTACGAGCAGTACTTC; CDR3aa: CASSPSSGQGFYEQYF
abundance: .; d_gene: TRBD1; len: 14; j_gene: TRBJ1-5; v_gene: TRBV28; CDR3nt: TGTGCCAGCAGAGACAGGGTAGGCAATCAGCCCCAGCATTTT; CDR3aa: CASRDRVGNQPQHF
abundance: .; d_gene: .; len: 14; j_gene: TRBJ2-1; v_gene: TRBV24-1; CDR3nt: TGTGCCACCCAGCCGTGGGACTCCTACAATGAGCAGTTCTTC; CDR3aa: CATQPWDSYNEQFF
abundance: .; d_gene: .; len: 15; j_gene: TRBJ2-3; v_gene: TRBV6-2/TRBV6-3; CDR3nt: TGTGCCAGCAAACCCTCCGGGACTCCTCTTAATACGCAGTATTTT; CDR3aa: CASKPSGTPLNTQYF
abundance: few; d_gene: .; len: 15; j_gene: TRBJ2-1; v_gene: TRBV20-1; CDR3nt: TGCAGTGCTAGAAGACCCGGGGGGCTGGGCGATGAGCAGTTCTTC; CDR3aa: CSARRPGGLGDEQFF
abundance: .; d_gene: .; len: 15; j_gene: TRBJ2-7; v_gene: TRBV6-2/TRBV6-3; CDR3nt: TGTGCCAGCAGTGACGGGCCCCTTGACCGCTACGAGCAGTACTTC; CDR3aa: CASSDGPLDRYEQYF
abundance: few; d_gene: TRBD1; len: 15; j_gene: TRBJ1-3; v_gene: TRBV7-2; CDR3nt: TGTGCCAGCAGCTTACGGGACAGAGGTGTCGACACCATATATTTT; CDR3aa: CASSLRDRGVDTIYF
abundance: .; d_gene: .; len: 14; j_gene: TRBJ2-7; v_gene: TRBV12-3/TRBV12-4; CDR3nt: TGTGCCAGCAGTTTAGGCTCGGGGGACTACGAGCAGTACTTC; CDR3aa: CASSLGSGDYEQYF
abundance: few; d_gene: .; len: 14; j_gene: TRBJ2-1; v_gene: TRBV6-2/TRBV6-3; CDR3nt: TGTGCCAGCAACCTACAGGGACTTGGGAATGAGCAGTTCTTC; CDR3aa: CASNLQGLGNEQFF
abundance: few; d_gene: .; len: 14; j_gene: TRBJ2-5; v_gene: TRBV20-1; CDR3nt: TGCAGTGCCAGGGGGGGGAGTGGCCGAGAGACCCAGTACTTC; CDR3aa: CSARGGSGRETQYF
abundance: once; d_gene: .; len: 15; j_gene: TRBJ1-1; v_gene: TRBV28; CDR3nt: TGTGCCAGCAGTTTCCTTGGACAGTTGAACACTGAAGCTTTCTTT; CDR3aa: CASSFLGQLNTEAFF
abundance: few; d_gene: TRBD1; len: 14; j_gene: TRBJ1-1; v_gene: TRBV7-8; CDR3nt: TGTGCCAGCAGCTACGGACAGGGGAAATCTGAAGCTTTCTTT; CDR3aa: CASSYGQGKSEAFF
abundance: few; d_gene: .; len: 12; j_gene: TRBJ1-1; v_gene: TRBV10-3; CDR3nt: TGTGCCTCCCAACACTCGGGGACTGAAGCTTTCTTT; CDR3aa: CASQHSGTEAFF
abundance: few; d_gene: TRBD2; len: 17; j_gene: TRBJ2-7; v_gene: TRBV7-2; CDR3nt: TGTGCCAGCAGCCAGGGACTAGCGGGACTGAGCTCCTACGAGCAGTACTTC; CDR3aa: CASSQGLAGLSSYEQYF
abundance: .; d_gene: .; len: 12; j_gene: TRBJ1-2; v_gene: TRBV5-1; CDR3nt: TGCGCCAGCAGCGCCCAGGGCTATGGCTACACCTTC; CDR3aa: CASSAQGYGYTF
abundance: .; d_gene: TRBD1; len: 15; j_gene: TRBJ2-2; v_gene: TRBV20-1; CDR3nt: TGCAGTGCTAGAGATTGGAGACAGGGCACCGGGGAGCTGTTTTTT; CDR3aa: CSARDWRQGTGELFF
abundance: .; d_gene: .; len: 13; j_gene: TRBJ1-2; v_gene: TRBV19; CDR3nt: TGTGCCAGTAGCCCCGGCAGGCCGAATGGCTACACCTTC; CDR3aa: CASSPGRPNGYTF
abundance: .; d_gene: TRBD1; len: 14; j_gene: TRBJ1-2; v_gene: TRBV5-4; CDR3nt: TGTGCCAGCAGCCTAGGGGACAGGGAGTATGGCTACACCTTC; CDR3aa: CASSLGDREYGYTF
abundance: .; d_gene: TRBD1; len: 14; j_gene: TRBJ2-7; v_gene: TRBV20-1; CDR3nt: TGCAGTGCCCGAGCGGCCAGGGGGCTAAGCGAGCAGTACTTC; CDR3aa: CSARAARGLSEQYF
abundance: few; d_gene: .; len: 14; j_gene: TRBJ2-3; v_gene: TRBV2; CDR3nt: TGTGCCAGCAATCTACAGGTTAGCACAGATACGCAGTATTTT; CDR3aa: CASNLQVSTDTQYF
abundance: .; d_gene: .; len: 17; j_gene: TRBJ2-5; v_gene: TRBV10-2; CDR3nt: TGCGCCAGCAGTGAGTCGTGGTCCACCGGTTTGAAAGAGACCCAGTACTTC; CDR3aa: CASSESWSTGLKETQYF
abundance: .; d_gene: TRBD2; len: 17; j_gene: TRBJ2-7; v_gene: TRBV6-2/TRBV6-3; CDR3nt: TGTGCCAGCAGTTTCAACACTGTTGGCGGGAGGGCCGGAGAGCAGTACTTC; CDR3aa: CASSFNTVGGRAGEQYF
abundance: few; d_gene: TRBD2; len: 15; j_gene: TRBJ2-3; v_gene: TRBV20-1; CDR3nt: TGCAGTGTTAGAGCGGGACCTTGGGGCACAGATACGCAGTATTTT; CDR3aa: CSVRAGPWGTDTQYF
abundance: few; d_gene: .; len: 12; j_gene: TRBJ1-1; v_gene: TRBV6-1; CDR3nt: TGTGCCAGCAGTGTCAGGGTTACTGAAGCTTTCTTT; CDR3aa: CASSVRVTEAFF
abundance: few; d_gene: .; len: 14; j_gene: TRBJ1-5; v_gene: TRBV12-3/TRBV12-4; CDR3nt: TGTGCCAGCAGTCACGGACAGTACAATCAGCCCCAGCATTTT; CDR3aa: CASSHGQYNQPQHF
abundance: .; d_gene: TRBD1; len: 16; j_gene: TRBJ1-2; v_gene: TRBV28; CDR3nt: TGTGCCAGCAGCCTCCAGGGGGCCCTTCTCTCTAAAGGCTACACCTTC; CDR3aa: CASSLQGALLSKGYTF
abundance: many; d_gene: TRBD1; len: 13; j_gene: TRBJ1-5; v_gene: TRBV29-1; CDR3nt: TGCAGCGTCGGACAGGCATATGATCAGCCCCAGCATTTT; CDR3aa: CSVGQAYDQPQHF
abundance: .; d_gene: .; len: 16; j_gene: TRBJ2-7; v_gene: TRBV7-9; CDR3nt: TGTGCCAGCAGCCCGCGTGGGACGGCTAGCTCCTACGAGCAGTACTTC; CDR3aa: CASSPRGTASSYEQYF
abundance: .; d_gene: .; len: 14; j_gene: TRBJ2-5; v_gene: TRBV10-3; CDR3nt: TGTGCCATCAGTGAGTCGGCAGGGCTGGAGACCCAGTACTTC; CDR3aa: CAISESAGLETQYF
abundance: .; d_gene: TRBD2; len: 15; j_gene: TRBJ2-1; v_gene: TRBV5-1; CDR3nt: TGCGCCAGCAGCTTGGCGGCTAGCGGGGGGTGGGAGCAGTTCTTC; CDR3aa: CASSLAASGGWEQFF
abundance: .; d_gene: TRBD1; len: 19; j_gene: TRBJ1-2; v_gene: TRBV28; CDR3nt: TGTGCCAGCAGTTCCTATGGGAGGGGGCGCGTGAAGTTAAACTATGGCTACACCTTC; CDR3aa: CASSSYGRGRVKLNYGYTF
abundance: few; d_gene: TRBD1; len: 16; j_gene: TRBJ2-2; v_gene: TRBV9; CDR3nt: TGTGCCAGCAGCGCATGGACAGGGGAGGGAACCGGGGAGCTGTTTTTT; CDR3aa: CASSAWTGEGTGELFF
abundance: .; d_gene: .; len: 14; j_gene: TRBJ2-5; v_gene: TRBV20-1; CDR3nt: TGCAGTGCTAGAGTGGGAGGGGGCGCAGAGACCCAGTACTTC; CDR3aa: CSARVGGGAETQYF
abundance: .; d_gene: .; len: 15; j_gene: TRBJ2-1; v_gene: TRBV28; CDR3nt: TGTGCCAGCAGGATACTCGGGACAAACTACAATGAGCAGTTCTTC; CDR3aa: CASRILGTNYNEQFF
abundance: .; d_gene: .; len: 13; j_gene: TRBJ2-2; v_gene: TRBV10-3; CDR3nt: TGTGCCATCAGTGAGTTCCAGGACGGGGAGCTGTTTTTT; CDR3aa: CAISEFQDGELFF